This entry describes one T cell receptor beta chain. Its antigen is not known. 60 Vbeta and 13 Jbeta primers were used in PCR. Original data processing: Roughly 11 million shared chains were among the 80 million or so unique TCR beta chains that a later analysis counted. Measured with immunoSEQ multiplex PCR; TCRdb has only the in-frame clones, and not every one. From that table come the V and J calls and clone size; the DNA was used to work out D and trimming. The table has about 120,000 clones, 65% seen once; the top ten hold roughly 8.6%. This entry is derived from a study of cytomegalovirus exposure and HLA in healthy donors. The V gene lost 8 bases and the J gene lost 5 bases, with 13 bases spanning the gap. The CDR3 loop spans 12 amino acids. Germline V gene lookup returns CDR1 SEHNR and CDR2 FQNEAQ (reference sequence). General study results and limits: Accurate predictions that matched the HLA-A and HLA-B alleles of most subjects were reportedly made from TCR beta sequences.

This chain joins TRBV7-9 and TRBJ2-7, with D possibly matching TRBD2 (6 bases). Sample: PBMCs. The origin of this receptor is a woman aged 40 to 49 in good health and CMV-seropositive. This chain's CDR3 is CASGGRKNEQYF. CDR3 sequence (DNA): TGTGCCAGCGGTGGGAGGAAGAACGAGCAGTACTTC.